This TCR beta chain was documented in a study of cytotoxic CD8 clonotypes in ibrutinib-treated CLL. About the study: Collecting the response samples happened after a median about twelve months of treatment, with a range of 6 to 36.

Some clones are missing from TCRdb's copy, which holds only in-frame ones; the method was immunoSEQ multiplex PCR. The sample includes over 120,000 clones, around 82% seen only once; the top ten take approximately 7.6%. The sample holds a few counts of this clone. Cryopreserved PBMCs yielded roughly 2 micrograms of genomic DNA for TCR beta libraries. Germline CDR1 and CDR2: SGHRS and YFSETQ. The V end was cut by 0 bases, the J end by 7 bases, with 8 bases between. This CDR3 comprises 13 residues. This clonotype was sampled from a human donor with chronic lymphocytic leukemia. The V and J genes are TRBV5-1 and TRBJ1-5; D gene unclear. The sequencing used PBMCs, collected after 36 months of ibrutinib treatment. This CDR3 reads CASSLGTAQPQHF. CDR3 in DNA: TGCGCCAGCAGCTTGGGGACCGCACAGCCCCAGCATTTT.